The clone carrying this T cell receptor beta chain was seen more than once but under ten times. Its antigen is unknown. This entry belongs to a study of regulatory T cells in long-lasting Graves disease. Time point given: newly diagnosed GD, antithyroid drugs for less than 3 months. Following extraction of RNA from PBMCs, that RNA was used to make the TCR library. Study conclusions and caveats: Newly diagnosed patients shared about a thousand public clonotypes; persistent patients shared about 2,700.

Arm-PCR of CDR3 regions and iRepertoire HTBI primers were the basis on which TCR beta libraries were built. TCRdb re-called the multiplex PCR reads with MiXCR, one entry per CDR3 protein. The sample gives around 450,000 distinct CDR3 sequences, 15% to 20% of which show up once; 12% is in the top ten. The same specimen was also included in a second study, on T cells in Graves' hyperthyroidism and ophthalmopathy. That work states: The HTBI primer set drove a first-round RT-PCR of the TCR CDR3. Ophthalmopathy, as predicted by the model, came a median roughly 6.3 months after the prediction.

Sequenced material: peripheral blood mononuclear cells (PBMCs), taken at new diagnosis, from a patient treated with antithyroid drugs. This receptor was obtained from a man aged 35 to 55 with Graves disease.

This CDR3 reads CASSLGGTSGSYF. CDR3 DNA sequence: TGTGCCAGCAGTCTGGGGGGGACTAGCGGGTCGTACTTC. This chain connects TRBV2 to TRBJ2-7; TRBD2 agrees at 12 bases. This CDR3 region has 13 residues. Trimming at V came to 5 bases and at J to 12 bases, leaving 8 bases not matched to a gene. Germline V gene sequence: CDR1 SNHLY, CDR2 FYNNEI.